The rows below give T cell receptor beta chains drawn from one sample of a study of neurological immune-mediated disorders. TCRdb recomputed calls from the 5' RACE reads with MiXCR, one row per CDR3 protein. The sample holds 31,000 or so distinct CDR3 sequences, approximately 4.5% seen once. Sequenced: PBMCs. The source of these receptors is a man between 18 and 29 years old in good health. The CDR3 runs from the conserved cysteine through the conserved F or W. The order of the fields is D gene, J gene, V gene, clone size, CDR3 DNA, CDR3 protein. D genes are given only for firm matches. Some rows mark clone size as missing; the rest say once, few, many or name a class of expanded clone.

>NA|TRBJ1-4|TRBV2|many
TGTGCCAGCAGTGGACCCTTTGGCAGCCTAGTTTTT
CASSGPFGSLVF
>NA|TRBJ1-1|TRBV7-2|many
TGTGCCAGCAGCTCGACCGGGACATTGAACACTGAAGCTTTCTTT
CASSSTGTLNTEAFF
>TRBD2|TRBJ2-1|TRBV20-1|many
TGCAGTGCTGTGACTAGCGGGGGGGCCTATGAGCAGTTCTTC
CSAVTSGGAYEQFF
>NA|TRBJ1-2|TRBV2|many
TGTGCCACAGAACAGGGCTTCTATGGCTACACCTTC
CATEQGFYGYTF
>NA|TRBJ1-2|TRBV20-1|many
TGCAGTGCTACATTGCCGGTTAACTATGGCTACACCTTC
CSATLPVNYGYTF
>NA|TRBJ1-5|TRBV12-3/TRBV12-4|many
TGTGCCAGCAGTTCAAGAGGCAATCAGCCCCAGCATTTT
CASSSRGNQPQHF
>TRBD1|TRBJ2-2|TRBV5-1|many
TGCGCCAGCAGCCCCCGACAGGGGACCGGGGAGCTGTTTTTT
CASSPRQGTGELFF
>NA|TRBJ2-3|TRBV6-5|many
TGTGCCAGCAGTTACTCCGCACGCACAGATACGCAGTATTTT
CASSYSARTDTQYF
>NA|TRBJ2-3|TRBV25-1|many
TGTGCCAGCAGTCCCTCGGAGGTTAGCACAGATACGCAGTATTTT
CASSPSEVSTDTQYF
>NA|TRBJ2-7|TRBV7-2|many
TGTGCCAGCGGAAGGGGGAGCTCCTACGAGCAGTACTTC
CASGRGSSYEQYF
>NA|TRBJ2-3|TRBV19|NA
TGTGCCAGTAGCGCCAGGGGTAAAACAGATACGCAGTATTTT
CASSARGKTDTQYF
>TRBD2|TRBJ2-7|TRBV20-1|many
TGCAGTGCTAGAAGCGGGGGCCCTCGCTACGAGCAGTACTTC
CSARSGGPRYEQYF
>TRBD2|TRBJ2-3|TRBV7-9|many
TGTGCCAGCAGCTTAGGTGTTCTGCGGGGGGGAGTTGCAGATACGCAGTATTTT
CASSLGVLRGGVADTQYF
>NA|TRBJ1-6|TRBV4-1|many
TGCGCCAGCAGCCAGACACAGCTTAGCTCCTATAATTCACCCCTCCACTTT
CASSQTQLSSYNSPLHF
>NA|TRBJ2-7|TRBV15|many
TGTGCCACCAGCAGAGATGAGGGATACGAGCAGTACTTC
CATSRDEGYEQYF
>NA|TRBJ2-1|TRBV7-6|NA
TGTGCCAGCAGCCGAACTTATCCCAATGAGCAGTTCTTC
CASSRTYPNEQFF
>NA|TRBJ2-3|TRBV5-1|NA
TGCGCCAGCAGCTTACAGCCAGATACGCAGTATTTT
CASSLQPDTQYF
>NA|TRBJ1-1|TRBV4-3|many
TGCGCCAGCAGCCATTCACAGGGCGTAGGGACTGAAGCTTTCTTT
CASSHSQGVGTEAFF
>NA|TRBJ2-3|TRBV20-1|many
TGCAGTAAACTAGACCCAATTTCAGAGGGAGATACGCAGTATTTT
CSKLDPISEGDTQYF
>NA|TRBJ2-5|TRBV12-3/TRBV12-4|few
TGTGCCAGCAGTTTAGCGGGGGGTTTCGAGACCCAGTACTTC
CASSLAGGFETQYF
>NA|TRBJ1-5|TRBV5-5|many
TGTGCCAGCAGCTTGGAGGGGGTTTCGCCCCAGCATTTT
CASSLEGVSPQHF
>NA|TRBJ1-5|TRBV20-1|many
TGCAGTGCTAAGCAGGTATTACAAGTCGACAGCAGGGTGTGGAATCAGCCCCAGCATTTT
CSAKQVLQVDSRVWNQPQHF
>NA|TRBJ2-7|TRBV5-1|many
TGCGCCAGCAGCTTCGAGGGGTCGTACGAGCAGTACTTC
CASSFEGSYEQYF
>NA|TRBJ1-5|TRBV2|many
TGTGCCAGCAGTCAGGACTCTACCGGGAATCAGCCCCAGCATTTT
CASSQDSTGNQPQHF
>NA|TRBJ1-2|TRBV7-2|many
TGTGCCAGCAGCTTAGTATCCGTAGGTCGGAACACCTTC
CASSLVSVGRNTF
>NA|TRBJ2-7|TRBV4-2|many
TGTGCCAGCAGAAAAGGCACACCCGGCTCCTACGAGCAGTACTTC
CASRKGTPGSYEQYF
>NA|TRBJ1-3|TRBV4-1|NA
TGCGCCAGCAGCCAATTGGACATGGGATTGATCTCTGGAAACACCATATATTTT
CASSQLDMGLISGNTIYF
>NA|TRBJ2-7|TRBV5-1|many
TGCGCCAGCAGCTTGGCCATGGGACGGAGCTACGAGCAGTACTTC
CASSLAMGRSYEQYF
>TRBD1|TRBJ2-7|TRBV4-1|many
TGCGCCAGCAGCCAAGAGCCCCCCAGGGGGCTAAACTACGAGCAGTACTTC
CASSQEPPRGLNYEQYF
>NA|TRBJ2-2|TRBV7-7|many
TGTGCTAGCAGCTTCGCAGGGTTTAGTTCCGGGGAGCTGTTTTTT
CASSFAGFSSGELFF
>TRBD1|TRBJ2-7|TRBV11-2|many
TGTGCCAGCAGCTTCGACAGGGGGTGGGTAGGGGAGCAGTACTTC
CASSFDRGWVGEQYF